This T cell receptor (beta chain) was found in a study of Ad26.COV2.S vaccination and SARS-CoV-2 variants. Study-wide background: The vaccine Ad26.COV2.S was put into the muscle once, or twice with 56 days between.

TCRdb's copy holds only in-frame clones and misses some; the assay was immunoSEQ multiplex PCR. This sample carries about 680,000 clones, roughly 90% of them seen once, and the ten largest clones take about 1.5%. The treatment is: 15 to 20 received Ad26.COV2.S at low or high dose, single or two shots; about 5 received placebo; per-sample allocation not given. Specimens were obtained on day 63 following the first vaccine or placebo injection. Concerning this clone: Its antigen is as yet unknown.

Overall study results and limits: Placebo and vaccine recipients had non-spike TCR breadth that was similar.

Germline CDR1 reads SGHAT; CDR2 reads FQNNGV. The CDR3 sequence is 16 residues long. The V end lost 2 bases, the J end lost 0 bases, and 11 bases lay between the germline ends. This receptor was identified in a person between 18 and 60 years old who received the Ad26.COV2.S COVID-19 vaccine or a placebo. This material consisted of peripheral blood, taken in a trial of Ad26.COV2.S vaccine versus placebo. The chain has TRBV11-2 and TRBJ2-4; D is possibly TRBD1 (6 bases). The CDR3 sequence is CASSLWGPLAKNIQYF. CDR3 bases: TGTGCCAGCAGCTTATGGGGGCCTCTAGCCAAAAACATTCAGTACTTC.